This entry features one T cell receptor beta chain sequence. The sample is drawn from a study of T cell responses to AZD1222 COVID-19 vaccine. The germline V and J ends were trimmed by 3 bases and 4 bases, with 18 bases remaining between them. Per germline, CDR1 SEHNR and CDR2 FQNEAQ (reference sequence). The CDR3 extends over 16 amino acids. Data came from immunoSEQ multiplex PCR; TCRdb stores just in-frame clones and leaves some out. This table holds about 120,000 clones, 85% to 95% found once. This sequence originates from an adult who received the AZD1222 COVID-19 vaccine. The genes are TRBV7-9 and TRBJ1-2, with D possibly TRBD1 on 5 matching bases. The specimen comprised peripheral blood, sampled 28 days after the second AZD1222 dose. The CDR3 DNA sequence: TGTGCCAGCAGCTTGGGCAGGGAACAGGTCGGCTATGGCTACACCTTC. Its protein product is CASSLGREQVGYGYTF.